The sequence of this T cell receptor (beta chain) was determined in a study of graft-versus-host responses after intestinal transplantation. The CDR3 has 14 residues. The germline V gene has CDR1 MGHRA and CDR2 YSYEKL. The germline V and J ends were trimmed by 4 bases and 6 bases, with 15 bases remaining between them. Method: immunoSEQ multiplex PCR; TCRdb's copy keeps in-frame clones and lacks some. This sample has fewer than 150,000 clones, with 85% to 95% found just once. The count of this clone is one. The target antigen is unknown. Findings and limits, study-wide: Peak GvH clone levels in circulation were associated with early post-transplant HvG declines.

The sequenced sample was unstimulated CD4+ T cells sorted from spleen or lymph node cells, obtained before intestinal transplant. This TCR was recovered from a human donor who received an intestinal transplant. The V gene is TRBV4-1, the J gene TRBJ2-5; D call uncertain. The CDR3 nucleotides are TGCGCCAGCAGCCCTTGGGAAAGGGCAAAGACCCAGTACTTC. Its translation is CASSPWERAKTQYF.